Each of the 8 T cell receptor beta chains below was sequenced from the same sample in a study of CD8 T cells in ankylosing spondylitis. TCRdb re-called the 5' RACE reads through MiXCR, storing one row per CDR3 protein. Here the sample spans under 250,000 distinct CDR3 sequences, about 10% being singletons. Sequenced: blood, either unsorted or a sorted T cell fraction (not recorded which). Receptors were obtained from a male donor with ankylosing spondylitis or in good health (not recorded which).

Concerning this clonotype itself: It may be a read error: a sequence one base away is much more abundant. The chain has TRBV30 and TRBJ2-3, with unresolved D. This CDR3 is built from 14 residues. CDR1 GTSNPN and CDR2 SVGIG come from the germline V gene (reference sequence). The CDR3 loop is CAWSVLASADMQYF. DNA for the CDR3: TGTGCCTGGAGTGTACTGGCGTCCGCAGATATGCAGTATTTT. Full variable domain (rest looked up from reference TRBV30 and TRBJ2-3): SQTIHQWPATLVQPVGSPLSLECTVEGTSNPNLYWYRQAAGRGLQLLFYSVGIGQISSEVPQNLSASRPQDRQFILSSKKLLLSDSGFYLCAWSVLASADMQYFGPGTRLTVL.

This clonotype was found many times. The chain links TRBV20-1 to TRBJ2-4; possible D gene TRBD2, 6 bases. Germline CDR1 is DFQATT and CDR2 is SNEGSKA (reference sequence). V gave up 7 bases and J gave up 5 bases, with 21 bases separating them. The CDR3 loop spans 15 amino acids. DNA of the CDR3: TGCAGTGTCAATCTAGCGCCCTTCGGCGAAAACATTCAGTACTTC. This sequence encodes CSVNLAPFGENIQYF.

Only a few counts were recorded for this clonotype. This chain joins TRBV27 and TRBJ1-2; no definite D call. CDR3 length: 13 amino acids. The V end was cut by 4 bases, the J end by 4 bases, with 10 bases between. CDR1 is MNHEY, CDR2 SMNVEV, per germline (reference sequence). The CDR3 is CASSYGRLYGYTF. In DNA form, the CDR3 reads TGTGCCAGCAGTTACGGGCGGCTCTATGGCTACACCTTC.

This clonotype appeared a few times. The V and J genes are TRBV4-1 and TRBJ1-1; 7 bases map to TRBD1. The CDR3 consists of 15 residues. V lost 5 bases and J lost 0; bases outside the gene matches: 6. CDR1 is MGHRA and CDR2 is YSYEKL in the germline V gene. The CDR3 loop is CASSSLTGMNTEAFF. CDR3 sequence (DNA): TGCGCCAGCAGCTCACTGACAGGGATGAACACTGAAGCTTTCTTT.

The V call is TRBV23-1, the J call TRBJ2-7; D tentatively fits TRBD1 or TRBD2 (6 bases each). TRBV23-1 is labeled an ORF, and its function is uncertain. Trimming shortened V by 4 bases and J by 1 base, and 20 bases separated the two germline ends. The CDR3 contains 17 residues. Written as DNA, the CDR3 is TGCGCCAGCAGTCGGGGGGCCTCGGAGGCCGTATCCTACGAGCAGTACTTC. Its protein is CASSRGASEAVSYEQYF.

Concerning this clonotype: A read error is possible here, since a much larger clone lies one base away. J is TRBJ1-1 and V is TRBV5-1; D is uncertain. The CDR3 extends over 14 amino acids. With 0 bases removed from V and 0 bases from J, the gap between germline ends came to 6 bases. CDR1 is SGHRS and CDR2 is YFSETQ in the germline V gene. The CDR3 region is CASSLDSVNTEAFF. In DNA, the CDR3 is TGCGCCAGCAGCTTGGATAGTGTGAACACTGAAGCTTTCTTT.

In its sample, this clonotype was seen many times. In DNA, the CDR3 is TGTGCCTGGGGCCGAAAACAGGGGGCGTCTGAAAAACTGTTTTTT. This codes for CAWGRKQGASEKLFF. The rearrangement joins TRBV30 to TRBJ1-4, with TRBD1 matching 9 bases. Germline CDR1 and CDR2: GTSNPN and SVGIG (reference sequence). This CDR3 comprises 15 residues. Unmatched junction bases numbered 11, after V lost 5 bases and J lost 7 bases.

The table lists this clonotype with many counts. The V call is TRBV6-2 or TRBV6-3, the J call TRBJ2-7; tentatively, D is TRBD2 (6 bases). Germline V gene data show CDR1 as MNHEY and CDR2 as SVGEGT. With 9 bases removed from V and 0 bases from J, the gap between germline ends came to 12 bases. This CDR3 has 13 residues. CDR3 sequence (DNA): TGTGCCAGTAACCGGGGGATCTCCTACGAGCAGTACTTC. Its translation: CASNRGISYEQYF.